Listed below are T cell receptor beta chains from one sample, sequenced in a study of CD8+ T cells in alopecia areata. TCRdb's copy holds only in-frame clones and misses some; the assay was immunoSEQ multiplex PCR. In the table there are about 91,000 clones, around 44% of which are singletons. Sequencing used CD4+ T cells sorted from blood. Receptors originate from a human donor with alopecia areata. Each CDR3 is given without its conserved first and last residue.

J: TRBJ2-3; V: TRBV5-4; CDR3: ASSPGLIADTQY
J: TRBJ2-5; V: TRBV2; CDR3: ASSELKTQY
J: TRBJ1-1; V: TRBV29-1; CDR3: SVAEGGTTEAF
J: TRBJ2-7; V: TRBV2; CDR3: ASSEEDWDRAFYEQY
J: TRBJ2-3; V: TRBV7-9; CDR3: ASSTLTSTDTQY
J: TRBJ2-1; V: TRBV7-2; CDR3: ASSPGPWEENNEQF
J: TRBJ2-5; V: TRBV7-9; CDR3: ASKKLETQY
J: TRBJ2-7; V: TRBV5-1; CDR3: ASSLATPKTVPRTYEQY
J: TRBJ2-7; V: TRBV5-1; CDR3: ASRWADEQY
J: TRBJ2-5; V: TRBV28; CDR3: ASTGDVWQGLY
J: TRBJ2-2; V: TRBV27; CDR3: ANPRQGWSDTGELF
J: TRBJ1-2; V: TRBV29-1; CDR3: SVRGGQGDGYT
J: TRBJ1-1; V: TRBV29-1; CDR3: SDAGNTEAF
J: TRBJ2-1; V: TRBV29-1; CDR3: SVQRLAGDEQF
J: TRBJ2-1; V: TRBV2; CDR3: ASSEAGTQF
J: TRBJ2-6; V: TRBV30; CDR3: AWRVLEYGANVLT
J: TRBJ2-3; V: TRBV28; CDR3: ASSFHLAVHSDTQY
J: TRBJ2-6; V: TRBV7-9; CDR3: ASSPFTGANVLT
J: TRBJ2-1; V: TRBV29-1; CDR3: SVGDSSYNEQF
J: TRBJ2-7; V: TRBV29-1; CDR3: SVGVAYEQY
J: TRBJ1-1; V: TRBV29-1; CDR3: SVEKQGEGDTEAF
J: TRBJ2-1; V: TRBV30; CDR3: AWSRTSGIGEQF
J: TRBJ2-1; V: TRBV29-1; CDR3: SVEEAKGPRNEQF
J: TRBJ2-7; V: TRBV11-2; CDR3: ASSGRQTPPYEQY
J: TRBJ1-2; V: TRBV18; CDR3: ASSRRQGGDNYGYT
J: TRBJ2-1; V: TRBV14; CDR3: ASSRSSGSWNEQF
J: TRBJ1-5; V: TRBV9; CDR3: ASSVNQNQPQH
J: TRBJ2-2; V: TRBV5-1; CDR3: ASSLDWNTGELF
J: TRBJ2-6; V: TRBV5-1; CDR3: ASSSGTGGGGANVLT
J: TRBJ1-1; V: TRBV29-1; CDR3: SGDKLNTEAF
J: TRBJ2-5; V: TRBV29-1; CDR3: SVDRGRETQY